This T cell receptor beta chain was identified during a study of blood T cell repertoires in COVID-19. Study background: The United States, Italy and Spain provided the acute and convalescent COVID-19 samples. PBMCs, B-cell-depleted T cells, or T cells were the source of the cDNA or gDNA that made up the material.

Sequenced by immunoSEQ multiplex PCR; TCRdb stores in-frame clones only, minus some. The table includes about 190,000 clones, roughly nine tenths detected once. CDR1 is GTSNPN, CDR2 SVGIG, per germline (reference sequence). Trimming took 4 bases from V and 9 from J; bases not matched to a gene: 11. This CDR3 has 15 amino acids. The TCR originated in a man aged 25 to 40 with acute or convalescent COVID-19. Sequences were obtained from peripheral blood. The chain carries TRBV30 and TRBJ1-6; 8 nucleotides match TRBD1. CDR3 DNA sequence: TGTGCCTGGACGATACAGGGGGTGTTTGGTTCACCCCTCCACTTT. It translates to CAWTIQGVFGSPLHF.